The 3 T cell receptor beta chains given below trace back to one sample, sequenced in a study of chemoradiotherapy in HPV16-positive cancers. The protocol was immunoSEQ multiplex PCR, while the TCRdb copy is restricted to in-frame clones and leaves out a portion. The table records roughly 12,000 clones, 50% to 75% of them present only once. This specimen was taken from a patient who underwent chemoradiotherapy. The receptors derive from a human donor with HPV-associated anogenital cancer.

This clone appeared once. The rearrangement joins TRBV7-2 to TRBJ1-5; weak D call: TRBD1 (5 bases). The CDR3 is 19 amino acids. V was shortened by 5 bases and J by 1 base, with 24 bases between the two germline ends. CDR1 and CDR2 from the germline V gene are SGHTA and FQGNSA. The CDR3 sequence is CASSPLTPGTQPSNQPQHF. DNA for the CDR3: TGTGCCAGCAGCCCACTTACCCCCGGGACGCAGCCCAGCAATCAGCCCCAGCATTTT.

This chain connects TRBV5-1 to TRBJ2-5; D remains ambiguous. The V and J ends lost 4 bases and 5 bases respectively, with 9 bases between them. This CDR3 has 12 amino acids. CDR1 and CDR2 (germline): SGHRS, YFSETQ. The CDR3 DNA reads TGCGCCAGCAGCCAGGAAGGGGAGACCCAGTACTTC. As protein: CASSQEGETQYF. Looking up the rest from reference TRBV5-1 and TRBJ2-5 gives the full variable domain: KAGVTQTPRYLIKTRGQQVTLSCSPISGHRSVSWYQQTPGQGLQFLFEYFSETQRNKGNFPGRFSGRQFSNSRSEMNVSTLELGDSALYLCASSQEGETQYFGPGTRLLVL.

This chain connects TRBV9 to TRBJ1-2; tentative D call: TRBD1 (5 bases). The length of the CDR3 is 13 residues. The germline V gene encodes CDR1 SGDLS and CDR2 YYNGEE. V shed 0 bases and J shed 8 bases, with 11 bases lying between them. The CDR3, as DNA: TGTGCCAGCAGCGTAGACCAGGGTTGGGGCTACACCTTC. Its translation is CASSVDQGWGYTF.